This T cell receptor beta chain came from a study of blood T cells in healthy people across ages. This clonotype has a single count. The second PCR ran about 6 to 11 cycles with a sample-barcoded 5' primer and J-beta primers. A single record per CDR3 protein comes from TCRdb applying MiXCR to the 5' RACE reads. The sample holds 650,000 to 700,000 distinct CDR3 sequences; 45% to 60% are singletons and the top ten take about 14%. The sequence was obtained from a woman of 80 years or more in good health. The sample consisted of blood.

CDR3 in DNA: TGTGCCAGCAGCTTAAATGGCGGGACAGGGTCCATCAATGAGCAGTTCTTC. This sequence encodes CASSLNGGTGSINEQFF. The V and J genes are TRBV5-5 and TRBJ2-1; TRBD1 matches 9 bases. J was trimmed by 6 bases and V by 2 bases; bases with no gene match: 12. The CDR3 consists of 17 residues. Germline V gene lookup returns CDR1 SGHKS and CDR2 YYEKEE (reference sequence).